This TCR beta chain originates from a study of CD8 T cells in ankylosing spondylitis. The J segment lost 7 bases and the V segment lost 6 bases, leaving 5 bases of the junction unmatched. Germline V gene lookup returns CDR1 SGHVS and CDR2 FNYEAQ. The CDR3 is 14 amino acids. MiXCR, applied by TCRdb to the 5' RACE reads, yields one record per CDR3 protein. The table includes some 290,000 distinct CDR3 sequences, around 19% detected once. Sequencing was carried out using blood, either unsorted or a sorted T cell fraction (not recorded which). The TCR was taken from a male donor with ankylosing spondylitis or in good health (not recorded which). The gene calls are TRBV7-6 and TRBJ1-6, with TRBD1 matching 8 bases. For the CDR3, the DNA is TGTGCCAGCAGTGACAGGGGCGAGAATTCACCCCTCCACTTT. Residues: CASSDRGENSPLHF.